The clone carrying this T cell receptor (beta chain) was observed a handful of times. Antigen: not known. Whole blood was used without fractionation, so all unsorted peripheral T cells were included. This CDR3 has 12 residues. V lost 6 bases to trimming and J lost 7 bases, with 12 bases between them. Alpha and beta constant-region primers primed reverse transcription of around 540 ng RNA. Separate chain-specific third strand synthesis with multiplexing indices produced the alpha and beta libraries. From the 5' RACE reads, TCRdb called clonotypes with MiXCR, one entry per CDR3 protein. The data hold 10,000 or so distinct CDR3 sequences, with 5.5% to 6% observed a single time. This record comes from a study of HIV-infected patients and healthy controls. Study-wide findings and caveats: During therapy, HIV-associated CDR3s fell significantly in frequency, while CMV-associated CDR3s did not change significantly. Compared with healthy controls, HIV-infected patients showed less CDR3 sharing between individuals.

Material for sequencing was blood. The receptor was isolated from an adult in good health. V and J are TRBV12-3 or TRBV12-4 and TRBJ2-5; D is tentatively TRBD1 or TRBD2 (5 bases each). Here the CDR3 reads CASRGEPGTQYF. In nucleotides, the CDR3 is TGTGCCAGCAGGGGGGAACCGGGGACCCAGTACTTC.